This T cell receptor (beta chain) is from a study of blood T cell repertoires in COVID-19. As for the study in general: The analysed material was cDNA or gDNA that came from T cells, B-cell-depleted T cells, or PBMCs.

The Seattle patients joined while their infection was active and were tracked longitudinally afterward. Authors' analysis steps: Nucleated cell counts were estimated from reference gene primer amplification. Some clones are missing from TCRdb's copy, which holds only in-frame ones; the method was immunoSEQ multiplex PCR. From that table come the V and J calls and clone size; the DNA was used to work out D and trimming. The data hold roughly 220,000 clones, with 86% observed a single time. What was sequenced was peripheral blood. The clonotype comes from a woman in her forties or fifties with COVID-19, enrolled during active disease.

CDR3 nucleotides: TGTGCCAGCCAAATCGGACAGGGGCATCAGCCCCAGCATTTT. This encodes CASQIGQGHQPQHF. The chain joins TRBV28 to TRBJ1-5; 9 bases are shared with TRBD1. Germline V gene sequence: CDR1 MDHEN, CDR2 SYDVKM. V shed 8 bases and J 5 bases; nucleotides not matched to a gene: 7. This CDR3 is 14 amino acids long.